Detailed here is one T cell receptor (beta chain). Which antigen it targets is not known. No quality values exist for individual bases; no much larger clone is one base distant. The record originates from a study of CD8 T cells in Susac syndrome (dated by TCRdb to 2018 to 2020). A note on the overall study: Of the Susac syndrome patients who were sequenced, about six had clinically active disease and roughly eight were in clinical remission. The study used repertoire sequencing to test whether antigen drove CD8+ T cell activation and differentiation in Susac syndrome. At the time of blood withdrawal, Susac syndrome patients were either therapy-naive, taking corticosteroids (with some also receiving IVIg), or on IVIg alone. Points the paper makes about the study in general: In the CD4+ T cell repertoire of Susac syndrome patients, clonal expansion was not detected. The TCR sequencing and HLA analysis was acknowledged to have included a relatively small number of individuals.

RNA was extracted using the RNeasy kit, and roughly 0.5 to 1 ug of the RNA was reverse transcribed with random hexamers. The immunoSEQ multiplex PCR assay, covering 54 Vbeta and 13 Jbeta segments, was used to amplify TCR beta CDR3 regions. To correct PCR amplification bias, a synthetic template baseline was used for both primer optimization and computational correction. From the authors' description of their analysis: Reads were annotated to V, D and J genes according to IMGT and were analyzed with immunoSEQ Analyzer, with only productive sequences retained. Clonality was computed as one minus Shannon entropy normalized by log2 of the number of productive unique sequences. For each patient and control, public and private clones were evaluated within the 100 most prevalent clones. Susac-specific clones were defined as absent from healthy and MS cohorts, around 980 published viral clones and other ImmuneACCESS disease sequences. TCRdb passed the public sequencing reads through fastp at Q25 and MiXCR, retaining productive beta sequences. CDR3 protein duplicates are merged, each entry listing the most common genes and DNA. TCRdb, rather than the study authors, made the V and J calls. The sample table records under 200,000 distinct CDR3 sequences; roughly 90% of these occur just once. The leading ten clones occupy around 0.085% of the sample.

High-throughput TCR beta sequencing profiled peripheral blood CD8+ and CD4+ T cells from healthy donors, Susac syndrome patients and multiple sclerosis patients. Susac syndrome patients met recently defined diagnostic criteria for definite or probable disease. Bulk CD8+ and CD4+ T cells were purified magnetically by negative isolation, whereas CD8+ TEMRA cells were enriched by FACS. Blood was collected in EDTA tubes and processed within 24 hours, with PBMCs isolated through density gradient centrifugation. PBMCs intended for TCR sequencing were cryopreserved in liquid nitrogen and thawed later in a water bath at 37 degrees C. Purity of sorted or isolated CD4+, CD8+ and CD8+ TEMRA cells was at least 90%. V has 4 bases trimmed and J has 3 bases trimmed; junction bases matching no gene number 9. CDR3 length: 15 amino acids, cysteine to phenylalanine. The DNA shown is the 45-base CDR3, in frame from base 1. Based on the germline V gene, the CDR1 and CDR2 sequences are MDHEN and SYDVKM.

The clonotype was recovered from a human donor with Susac syndrome. The chain was built from TRBV28 and TRBJ2-7, and 7 junction bases match TRBD1. Sequenced: CD4+ T cells from PBMCs. The sequenced DNA: TGTGCCAGCAGTTCCAAACAGGGGTGGGTCTACGAGCAGTACTTC. Its translation reads: CASSSKQGWVYEQYF.